These T cell receptor beta chains were read from a single sample in a study of T-cell reconstitution after alpha-beta-depleted transplantation in children. TCRdb used MiXCR to reprocess the PCR reads, holding one entry per CDR3 protein. The sample records about 980,000 distinct CDR3 sequences, under 30% being singletons. Sequencing was performed on PBMCs, mostly from graft donor cells, taken 360 days after TCRalphabeta/CD19-depleted stem cell transplant. The receptors derive from a boy under two years old who had a stem cell transplant for SCID, so the T cells may come from the graft donor. Each CDR3 is given with its conserved first and last residue. D genes are given only for firm matches. Not all rows give a size; the values are once, few, many and, for expanded clones, a class.

clone_size,d_call,v_call,j_call,cdr3_aa,cdr3_nt
few,.,TRBV27,TRBJ1-5,CASRPQGVNQPQHF,TGTGCCAGCAGGCCACAGGGAGTAAATCAGCCCCAGCATTTT
many,.,TRBV29-1,TRBJ1-1,CMGGSGLEAFF,TGCATGGGAGGATCCGGTCTTGAAGCTTTCTTT
.,.,TRBV12-3/TRBV12-4,TRBJ1-2,CASSAGRSGYTF,TGTGCCAGCAGCGCTGGAAGAAGTGGCTACACCTTC
.,.,TRBV10-2,TRBJ2-7,CASTTPGRSSYEQYF,TGCGCCAGCACCACCCCGGGACGGTCGTCCTACGAGCAGTACTTC
.,TRBD2,TRBV6-2/TRBV6-3,TRBJ2-5,CASWGGETQHF,TGTGCCAGTTGGGGAGGGGAGACCCAGCACTTC
many,TRBD2,TRBV27,TRBJ2-1,CASSLRLAGANNEQFF,TGTGCCAGCAGTTTACGACTAGCGGGGGCTAACAATGAGCAGTTCTTC
.,.,TRBV3-1,TRBJ2-2,CASRKRGARTGELFF,TGTGCCAGCAGAAAGAGGGGGGCCCGGACCGGGGAGCTGTTTTTT
.,.,TRBV7-8,TRBJ2-5,CASSLGWDPSLETQYF,TGTGCCAGCAGCTTAGGGTGGGACCCCTCCCTGGAGACCCAGTACTTC
many,TRBD1,TRBV6-2/TRBV6-3,TRBJ1-6,CASTTDRSSYNSPLHF,TGTGCCAGCACCACGGACAGGAGCTCCTATAATTCACCCCTCCACTTT
.,.,TRBV29-1,TRBJ2-7,CSVGGGLGYEQYF,TGCAGCGTTGGAGGGGGGCTGGGATACGAGCAGTACTTC
.,.,TRBV29-1,TRBJ2-1,CSTEGGGAHYNEQFF,TGCAGCACCGAGGGGGGGGGCGCTCACTACAATGAGCAGTTCTTC
.,.,TRBV5-1,TRBJ2-4,CASSLLGGGGKNIQYF,TGCGCCAGCAGCTTGTTGGGGGGCGGTGGCAAAAACATTCAGTACTTC
few,TRBD2,TRBV4-2,TRBJ2-5,CASSEVAGGPWETQYF,TGTGCCAGCAGCGAAGTAGCGGGGGGGCCCTGGGAGACCCAGTACTTC
many,TRBD2,TRBV20-1,TRBJ2-3,CSLQRGSTDTQYF,TGCAGTCTCCAGCGGGGTAGCACAGATACGCAGTATTTT
.,.,TRBV12-3/TRBV12-4,TRBJ2-1,CASSFLGSPIYNEQFF,TGTGCCAGCAGTTTTTTGGGCAGCCCGATCTACAATGAGCAGTTCTTC
.,TRBD1,TRBV12-3/TRBV12-4,TRBJ1-5,CASTNVGTGGNQPQHF,TGTGCCAGCACTAATGTAGGGACAGGCGGCAATCAGCCCCAGCATTTT
.,.,TRBV4-2,TRBJ2-1,CASSPGINEQFF,TGTGCCAGCAGCCCAGGGATCAATGAGCAGTTCTTC
.,.,TRBV20-1,TRBJ2-7,CSARPGVDEQYF,TGCAGTGCTAGACCCGGGGTCGACGAGCAGTACTTC
.,.,TRBV12-3/TRBV12-4,TRBJ2-5,CASSPQGRTSRETQYF,TGTGCCAGCAGTCCTCAGGGGAGGACGTCCCGAGAGACCCAGTACTTC
many,.,TRBV7-2,TRBJ1-2,CASSQGQHGYTF,TGTGCCAGCAGCCAAGGACAGCATGGCTACACCTTC
.,.,TRBV10-3,TRBJ1-5,CAIGRTVSNQPQHF,TGTGCCATTGGGCGGACAGTTAGCAATCAGCCCCAGCATTTT
.,.,TRBV5-1,TRBJ1-1,CASSADRSEAFF,TGCGCCAGCAGCGCCGACAGGTCTGAAGCTTTCTTT
.,.,TRBV27,TRBJ2-1,CASSLLRTYNEQFF,TGTGCCAGCAGTTTATTGAGGACCTACAATGAGCAGTTCTTC
.,TRBD1,TRBV15,TRBJ1-2,CATSPGQGANGYTF,TGTGCCACCAGCCCTGGACAGGGGGCGAATGGCTACACCTTC
.,.,TRBV7-9,TRBJ2-1,CASSSPGPYNEQFF,TGTGCCAGCAGCTCCCCCGGTCCCTACAATGAGCAGTTCTTC
few,TRBD1,TRBV25-1,TRBJ2-3,CATTKTGPTDTQYF,TGTGCCACCACAAAGACAGGGCCAACAGATACGCAGTATTTT
.,TRBD1,TRBV24-1,TRBJ2-5,CATSDPQGSKETQYF,TGTGCCACCAGTGACCCACAGGGGTCTAAAGAGACCCAGTACTTC
.,.,TRBV6-2/TRBV6-3,TRBJ1-5,CASTKWRDSSNQPQHF,TGTGCCAGCACCAAATGGAGAGATAGTAGCAATCAGCCCCAGCATTTT
.,TRBD2,TRBV5-4,TRBJ2-3,CASSLVLASGGRGPDTQYF,TGTGCCAGCAGCTTGGTCTTGGCTAGCGGGGGGAGGGGACCAGATACGCAGTATTTT